This T cell receptor beta chain was captured by sequencing in a study of siplizumab effects on memory and regulatory T cells. The study's findings and limits: Most alloreactive clones went unmapped to unstimulated subsets; only a minor fraction mapped. With siplizumab, Treg-derived clones averaged around 70% of mappable alloreactive CD4+ clones, versus 25% to 30% in controls.

Assayed TCR templates numbered some 100,000 for each sample. The repertoire was sequenced with immunoSEQ multiplex PCR; TCRdb's copy has only in-frame clones and lacks some. The repertoire has tens of thousands of clones, roughly 87% of them found once; the top ten carry around 0.3%. Germline lookup yields CDR1 SNHLY and CDR2 FYNNEI. The CDR3 runs 16 residues. V dropped 6 bases and J dropped 1 base, with 17 bases sitting between them. With respect to this clone: The antigen remains undetermined.

What was sequenced was naive CD8+ T cells sorted from blood. The clonotype originates from a human donor in good health. This chain links TRBV2 with TRBJ2-3, with D unclear. The CDR3: CASSPAGSRRTDTQYF. The DNA for the CDR3 is TGTGCCAGCAGCCCCGCCGGGTCCCGACGCACAGATACGCAGTATTTT.